This T cell receptor beta chain was captured by sequencing in a study of T cell repertoires in cytomegalovirus infection. Study information: TCR beta signatures that were public indicated CMV infection and matching HLA type. Study conclusions and caveats: Totalled public TCR beta family frequency picked out people who carried CMV plus the relevant HLA. Across the ex vivo response, the dominant clonotypes were HLA-C-restricted CMV-specific TCR beta clonotypes.

To note about this clonotype: Its antigen is still unknown.

The germline CDR1 and CDR2 sequences are MNHNS and SASEGT. J was trimmed by 2 bases and V by 6 bases; bases with no gene match: 7. The CDR3 sequence is 15 residues long. Each CDR3 protein gets one entry after TCRdb re-called the reads with MiXCR. The table shows about 260,000 distinct CDR3 sequences, with roughly 10% occurring only once. Specimen: PBMCs. The source of this sequence is a human donor in good health (CMV status not recorded). Some clones in this sample may be carry-over from other donors' samples. This chain joins TRBV6-1 and TRBJ2-7, with 10 nucleotides matching TRBD2. The CDR3 DNA reads as TGTGCCAGCAGCGCAGCGCTAGCGGGGGCCTACGAGCAGTACTTC. Translation gives CASSAALAGAYEQYF.